Presented here are 25 T cell receptor beta chains from one specimen sequenced in a study of metastatic and nonmetastatic thyroid tumors. Not a single patient had been given any form of treatment at any point before undergoing thyroid surgery. TCRdb reanalyzed the PCR reads with MiXCR. This sample carries approximately 50,000 clones, 20% of them seen once, and the ten largest clones take 3.5% to 5%. The specimen sequenced was blood. These receptors came from a female donor with papillary thyroid cancer or a benign thyroid nodule (not recorded which). Some clones in this sample may be carry-over from other donors' samples.

J is TRBJ1-1 and V is TRBV3-1; possibly TRBD1 for D (5 bases). V was clipped by 6 bases and J by 11 bases, with 16 bases between them. CDR3 length: 12 residues. From germline, CDR1 is LGHDT and CDR2 YNNKEL (reference sequence). In DNA, the CDR3 is TGTGCCAGCAGGCAAAGGGAGGGGAGTGCTTTCTTT. Translated, it gives CASRQREGSAFF. Combining the CDR3 with reference TRBV3-1 and TRBJ1-1 gives the whole variable domain DTAVSQTPKYLVTQMGNDKSIKCEQNLGHDTMYWYKQDSKKFLKIMFSYNNKELIINETVPNRFSPKSPDKAHLNLHINSLELGDSAVYFCASRQREGSAFFGQGTRLTVV.

In DNA, the CDR3 is TGTGCCAGCCGGAGACAGGGGTCGAACATTGTCAATCAGCCCCAGCATTTT. This translates into CASRRQGSNIVNQPQHF. V is TRBV6-1 and J is TRBJ1-5; 8 bases are a match to TRBD1. The CDR3 consists of 17 residues. V lost 8 bases and J lost 3; bases outside the gene matches: 15. CDR1 and CDR2 from the germline V gene are MNHNS and SASEGT.

This clone was recorded at least ten times. The CDR3 region has the DNA TGTGCCATCAGTGACCAGGGAATGCGGCAGTTCTTC. Translating it yields CAISDQGMRQFF. This chain uses TRBV10-3 with TRBJ2-1; tentatively, D is TRBD1 (5 bases). Germline V CDR1 and CDR2: ENHRY, SYGVKD. Trimming cost V 3 bases and J 12 bases, with 12 bases left between them. The CDR3 runs 12 residues.

This clone was found many times. V usage is TRBV6-1 and J usage is TRBJ1-5, with no clear D. CDR3 size: 11 residues. V was shortened by 9 bases and J by 9 bases, with 12 bases between the two germline ends. The germline V gene has CDR1 MNHNS and CDR2 SASEGT. CDR3 region: CASMEEWPQHF. DNA of the CDR3: TGTGCCAGTATGGAAGAGTGGCCCCAGCATTTT.

Many counts were recorded for this clone. CDR3 region: CATSRAGQYNEQFF. The CDR3 region has the DNA TGTGCCACCAGCAGAGCCGGACAGTACAATGAGCAGTTCTTC. The chain has TRBV15 and TRBJ2-1; a weak D match, TRBD1 (6 bases). V lost 1 base and J lost 4, with 8 bases in between. The CDR3 extends over 14 amino acids. Germline lookup yields CDR1 LNHNV and CDR2 YYDKDF (reference sequence).

This clone showed up many times. Other nucleotide sequences from this sample produce the same CDR3. The chain has TRBV6-6 and TRBJ2-1; 7 nucleotides agree with TRBD2. Trimming took 2 bases from V and 6 from J; bases not matched to a gene: 7. The CDR3 sequence is 15 residues long. Germline-derived CDR1 and CDR2 are MNHNY and SVGAGI (reference sequence). CDR3 amino acids: CASSYPASGRNEQFF. Written as DNA, the CDR3 is TGTGCCAGCAGTTACCCGGCTAGCGGACGCAATGAGCAGTTCTTC.

This clone came up many times. J is TRBJ2-5 and V is TRBV3-1; TRBD2 agrees at 8 bases. The trim removed 4 bases at V and 5 bases at J, leaving 9 bases unmatched. In germline, CDR1 is LGHDT, CDR2 YNNKEL (reference sequence). This CDR3 is 15 amino acids long. CDR3: CASSLKRGRSETQYF. CDR3 DNA sequence: TGTGCCAGCAGCCTTAAGCGGGGGCGCTCGGAGACCCAGTACTTC.

This clone was observed a few times. The chain is built from TRBV6-1 and TRBJ1-5; perhaps TRBD1 as D (5 bases). The CDR3 is 14 residues long. The germline CDR1 and CDR2 sequences are MNHNS and SASEGT. The germline V and J ends were trimmed by 3 bases and 7 bases, with 13 bases remaining between them. As DNA, the CDR3 is TGTGCCAGCAGTGATGGGGGATTCTTACAGCCCCAGCATTTT. This codes for CASSDGGFLQPQHF.

The table lists this clone with many counts. The J gene is TRBJ1-2, the V gene TRBV28; 7 bases line up with TRBD1. The CDR3 is made up of 14 amino acids. V gave up 4 bases and J gave up 4 bases; unmatched junction bases: 6. Germline V lookup: CDR1 MDHEN, CDR2 SYDVKM. CDR3 protein: CASSSATGVYGYTF. CDR3 DNA sequence: TGTGCCAGCAGTTCCGCAACAGGGGTCTATGGCTACACCTTC.

The chain uses TRBV11-2 and TRBJ2-1; no clear D gene. Trimming pared 4 bases from V and 8 bases from J, leaving 12 bases between. This CDR3 is 13 amino acids long. Germline CDR1 reads SGHAT; CDR2 reads FQNNGV. CDR3 nucleotides: TGTGCCAGCAGCTCTATAGTTGGGGATGAGCAGTTCTTC. It is translated as CASSSIVGDEQFF.

A few counts support this clone. CDR3 in DNA: TGTGCCAGTAGGCTAGCGGGAGGGCCTAGCGATCAGTTCTTC. Translating it yields CASRLAGGPSDQFF. The genes are TRBV19 and TRBJ2-1; TRBD2 matches 12 bases. CDR3 length: 14 amino acids. With 6 bases clipped from V and 13 bases from J, the junction kept 10 bases outside the gene matches. Per germline, CDR1 LNHDA and CDR2 SQIVND (reference sequence).

This clone was picked up one time. The chain carries TRBV20-1 and TRBJ2-7; D may be TRBD1 or TRBD2 (6 bases each). Germline values: CDR1 DFQATT, CDR2 SNEGSKA (reference sequence). The CDR3 sequence is 14 residues long. V was clipped by 2 bases and J by 1 base, with 12 bases between them. CDR3 sequence (DNA): TGCAGTGCTAGATGGGGGGCTAGGTCCTACGAGCAGTACTTC. This codes for CSARWGARSYEQYF.

This clone was observed at least ten times. V and J are TRBV18 and TRBJ1-6; D unclear. The germline V gene encodes CDR1 KGHSH and CDR2 LQKENI. The CDR3 covers 15 residues. Trimming took 1 base from V and 6 from J, leaving 10 bases between them. CDR3 loop: CASSPRPETNSPLHF. The CDR3 DNA follows: TGTGCCAGCTCACCACGCCCGGAGACTAATTCACCCCTCCACTTT.

This clone has a count of ten or more. The chain employs TRBV5-4 and TRBJ2-3; D may match TRBD1 or TRBD2 (6 bases each). CDR3 size: 16 residues. Trimming shortened V by 0 bases and J by 0 bases, and 11 bases separated the two germline ends. The germline V gene encodes CDR1 SGHNT and CDR2 YYREEE (reference sequence). CDR3 amino acids: CASSLGRGLSTDTQYF. DNA of the CDR3: TGTGCCAGCAGCTTGGGACGGGGGCTAAGCACAGATACGCAGTATTTT.

This clone is medium-sized within its sample. The chain joins TRBV6-1 to TRBJ2-7, with D possibly TRBD1 on 6 matching bases. The V gene's germline CDR1 is MNHNS and CDR2 SASEGT. The CDR3 length is 13 residues. Trimming took off 7 bases at V and 6 bases at J, with 16 bases between the two ends. CDR3 DNA: TGTGCCAGCATAGAGACAGGATTAACCGAGCAGTACTTC. As protein: CASIETGLTEQYF.

For this clone: At one boundary the junction diverges from the germline segment, which might be a read error. The V gene is TRBV27, the J gene TRBJ2-7; TRBD2 aligns across 8 bases. CDR3 length: 15 residues. Germline loops: CDR1 MNHEY, CDR2 SMNVEV (reference sequence). In DNA, the CDR3 is TGTGCCAGCAGCTCTCTTAGCGGGATTAACTACGATCAGTACTTC. Translating gives CASSSLSGINYDQYF.

This clone has a count of ten or more. CDR3 bases: TGTGCCAGCATCCCCCGGGACAGGGCGAATAATTCACCCCTCCACTTT. It encodes CASIPRDRANNSPLHF. J is TRBJ1-6 and V is TRBV28; TRBD1 agrees at 9 bases. The CDR3 covers 16 residues. The V gene's germline CDR1 is MDHEN and CDR2 SYDVKM. After removal of 7 bases from V and 5 bases from J, the junction contained 9 bases not matched to a gene.

This clone came up a few times. The V and J genes are TRBV6-1 and TRBJ2-3; tentative D call: TRBD2 (5 bases). The germline gives CDR1 MNHNS, CDR2 SASEGT. The CDR3 has 16 amino acids. Trimming left V 6 bases short and J 0 bases short, with 16 bases between. The CDR3: CASSPQAVYSTDTQYF. CDR3 bases: TGTGCCAGCAGCCCCCAAGCGGTATATAGCACAGATACGCAGTATTTT.

The genes are TRBV20-1 and TRBJ2-7; D unresolved. Germline V gene sequence: CDR1 DFQATT, CDR2 SNEGSKA (reference sequence). CDR3 size: 14 residues. Trimming left V 1 base short and J 5 bases short, with 15 bases between. As DNA, the CDR3 is TGCAGTGCTAGAGCGTCAGGCAGTGGGCACGAGCAGTACTTC. It encodes CSARASGSGHEQYF.

This clone was seen repeatedly, ten times or more. The J gene is TRBJ1-6, the V gene TRBV6-1; 8 bases agree with TRBD1. After removal of 4 bases from V and 9 bases from J, the junction contained 11 bases not matched to a gene. Looked up from germline, CDR1 is MNHNS and CDR2 is SASEGT. CDR3 length equals 16 residues. CDR3 region: CASSGSTGVAGSPLHF. For the CDR3, the DNA is TGTGCCAGCAGTGGCTCGACAGGGGTTGCGGGTTCACCCCTCCACTTT.

At least ten counts were recorded for this clone. V and J are TRBV2 and TRBJ2-3, with D hard to call. The CDR3 is made up of 11 amino acids. Germline V gives CDR1 SNHLY, CDR2 FYNNEI. V shed 5 bases and J shed 9 bases, with 9 bases lying between them. The CDR3 DNA reads TGTGCCAGCAGTTCACGTGACACGCAGTATTTT. Translating gives CASSSRDTQYF.

This clone was recorded a few times. The rearrangement joins TRBV2 to TRBJ1-1, with 8 bases aligning to TRBD1. Unmatched junction bases numbered 19, after V lost 11 bases and J lost 2 bases. Germline values: CDR1 SNHLY, CDR2 FYNNEI. This CDR3 region has 17 residues. CDR3 in DNA: TGTGCCGTTCGGGGGGTAGGTACAGGGGGTTTTAACACTGAAGCTTTCTTT. Amino acids: CAVRGVGTGGFNTEAFF.

This clone was counted many times. The chain combines TRBV4-1 with TRBJ2-1, with TRBD2 identical over 7 bases. The CDR3 has 20 residues. The J segment lost 0 bases and the V segment lost 0 bases, leaving 14 bases of the junction unmatched. CDR1 is MGHRA, CDR2 YSYEKL, per germline. The chain's CDR3 is CASSQDSGRLAASSYNEQFF. CDR3 DNA sequence: TGCGCCAGCAGCCAAGATTCGGGGAGGCTAGCGGCTAGCTCCTACAATGAGCAGTTCTTC.

This clone showed up many times. CDR3 DNA sequence: TGTGCCAGCTCATTACAGGACAACTCTTATGGCTACACCTTC. Translating gives CASSLQDNSYGYTF. The chain uses TRBV18 and TRBJ1-2, with D perhaps matching TRBD1 (5 bases). The CDR3 consists of 14 residues. Germline values: CDR1 KGHSH, CDR2 LQKENI. V was cut by 5 bases and J by 5 bases, with 15 bases left in between.

This clone has at least ten counts. V usage is TRBV9 and J usage is TRBJ2-7; 9 bases map to TRBD2. The V segment lost 4 bases and the J segment 5 bases; nucleotides outside the gene matches: 10. Germline V gene lookup returns CDR1 SGDLS and CDR2 YYNGEE. CDR3 length equals 15 residues. In nucleotides, the CDR3 is TGTGCCAGCAGCCCGCGGGAGGGCCCTCTCGACGAGCAGTACTTC. Encoded protein: CASSPREGPLDEQYF.